This entry describes one T cell receptor beta chain. CDR1 and CDR2 from the germline V gene are MNHNY and SVGAGI (reference sequence). Trimming removed 10 bases from V and 7 bases from J, with 10 bases in between. The CDR3 sequence is 10 residues long. This specimen belongs to a study of T cell changes during pregnancy in multiple sclerosis. Repertoires were generated with immunoSEQ multiplex PCR, while TCRdb's copy carries only in-frame clones and drops some. The data contain roughly 99,000 clones, approximately 90% of them singletons. Source: peripheral blood, taken after pregnancy. The sequence was collected from a female donor in good health, enrolled as a control in a pregnancy study. The V gene is TRBV6-6, the J gene TRBJ2-5; D is perhaps TRBD1 (5 bases). The CDR3 is CATSQGTQYF. CDR3 coding DNA: TGTGCCACCTCTCAGGGGACCCAGTACTTC.